Reported below is one T cell receptor (beta chain). The antigen is undetermined. These data are taken from a study of OX40 agonist ivuxolimab in advanced cancers. Turning to the study itself: The group had a mean age of approximately 60 years, ranged from about 23 to 79, and was 80% to 85% male.

The CDR3 consists of 13 residues. The ends lost 5 bases at V and 10 bases at J; junction bases unmatched: 7. Germline V gene sequence: CDR1 MDHEN, CDR2 SYDVKM. TCRdb keeps only in-frame clones here, not all; method: immunoSEQ multiplex PCR. The sample carries tens of thousands of clones, roughly 79% recorded once. Study results and limitations: Which antigen the expanded peripheral T cells recognized is unknown. Part of the nonresponder group also had normalized T-cell clonal expansion that was low.

The V call is TRBV28, the J call TRBJ2-1, with TRBD2 matching over 8 bases. The clonotype comes from an adult with an advanced solid tumor such as melanoma, head and neck, liver or kidney cancer. The sequences come from CD4+ or CD8+ T cells sorted from blood, collected in a trial of the OX40 agonist ivuxolimab. The CDR3 nucleotides read TGTGCCAGCAGTCTCGGGGGGGCACTCGAGCAGTTCTTC. Translated: CASSLGGALEQFF.